The 21 T cell receptor beta chains in this list originate from one sample, sequenced in a study of vaccination effects on CD4 cells after COVID-19. Using immunoSEQ multiplex PCR, the repertoire was profiled, and TCRdb retains in-frame clones only, with some absent. Among tens of thousands of clones listed, roughly four fifths were seen once. Antigen-specific CD4+ T cell clonotypes were called by their expansion after viral peptide-pool culture in ViraFEST. Cultured cells yielded isolated CD4+ T cells after less than 11 days. Participants received two doses of either the BNT162b2 or mRNA-1273 vaccine. Antigens of these TCRs are unknown. The specimen comprised CD4+ T cells from PBMCs cultured with HCoV-229E spike peptides, sampled after COVID-19 vaccination. These receptors were obtained from a human donor who received a COVID-19 vaccine.

V and J are TRBV6-2 or TRBV6-3 and TRBJ2-1; TRBD2 matches at 9 bases. The CDR3 has 13 amino acids. Unmatched junction bases numbered 5, after V lost 2 bases and J lost 12 bases. Germline lookup yields CDR1 MNHEY and CDR2 SVGEGT. The CDR3 region has the DNA TGTGCCAGCAGTTACACGAGCGGGGGGCGGCAGTTCTTC. It yields the protein CASSYTSGGRQFF.

The rearrangement links TRBV28 to TRBJ1-2; 10 bases are shared with TRBD1. Per the germline V gene, CDR1 is MDHEN and CDR2 is SYDVKM. The CDR3 sequence is 13 residues long. V lost 8 bases to trimming and J lost 5 bases; unmatched junction nucleotides: 5. CDR3 sequence: CASGRDRGYGYTF. DNA of the CDR3: TGTGCCAGCGGCCGGGACAGGGGATATGGCTACACCTTC.

The chain is built from TRBV5-6 and TRBJ1-2; 10 nucleotides align to TRBD1. The V gene end was trimmed by 2 bases and the J gene end by 4 bases; junction bases not matched to a gene: 11. Germline CDR1 and CDR2: SGHDT and YYEEEE. The CDR3 runs to 17 residues. The CDR3 spells CASSFATFRDRGYGYTF. Here the CDR3 DNA reads TGTGCCAGCAGCTTCGCGACGTTCCGGGACAGGGGCTATGGCTACACCTTC.

Turning to this clone: This sample includes further DNA sequences coding for the same CDR3. The chain carries TRBV6-2 or TRBV6-3 and TRBJ2-7; no reliable D call. Germline lookup yields CDR1 MNHEY and CDR2 SVGEGT. The CDR3 extends over 11 amino acids. V shed 6 bases and J shed 0 bases, with 3 bases lying between them. The CDR3: CASSNSYEQYV. The CDR3 region has the DNA TGTGCCAGCAGCAACTCCTACGAGCAGTACGTC.

The rearrangement joins TRBV7-2 to TRBJ2-1, with D maybe TRBD2 (5 bases). CDR1 SGHTA and CDR2 FQGNSA come from the germline V gene. The CDR3 length is 12 residues. V lost 2 bases, J lost 7 bases, and 6 bases lay in between. The CDR3, as DNA: TGTGCCAGCAGCTTATGGAGGAATGAGCAGTTCTTC. Its translation: CASSLWRNEQFF.

The chain carries TRBV18 and TRBJ1-4, with 8 bases that match TRBD1. J gave up 8 bases and V 6 bases, and 8 bases lay outside the gene matches. Germline V CDR1 and CDR2: KGHSH, LQKENI. The CDR3 covers 14 residues. The CDR3 loop is CASSQDRATEKLFF. CDR3 in DNA: TGTGCCAGCTCCCAGGACAGGGCGACGGAAAAACTGTTTTTT.

The chain carries TRBV5-4 and TRBJ1-1; the match to TRBD1 covers 7 bases. Germline V gene sequence: CDR1 SGHNT, CDR2 YYREEE (reference sequence). CDR3 size: 15 residues. With V trimmed by 0 bases and J by 6 bases, 8 bases remained unmatched. This CDR3 reads CASSLEGTAGPEAFF. The CDR3 DNA reads TGTGCCAGCAGCTTGGAGGGGACAGCTGGCCCTGAAGCTTTCTTT.

The J gene is TRBJ1-2, the V gene TRBV5-1; D may be TRBD1 (5 bases). Trimming left V 0 bases short and J 8 bases short, with 11 bases between. The germline V gene has CDR1 SGHRS and CDR2 YFSETQ. This CDR3 region has 13 residues. The CDR3 sequence: CASSLDGGRGYTF. The CDR3 region has the DNA TGCGCCAGCAGCTTGGACGGGGGAAGAGGCTACACCTTC.

J is TRBJ1-3 and V is TRBV30, with D perhaps matching TRBD1 (5 bases). Trimming pared 3 bases from V and 0 bases from J, leaving 9 bases between. The CDR3 has 14 residues. CDR1 is GTSNPN and CDR2 is SVGIG in the germline V gene (reference sequence). The CDR3 is CAWRQGNSGNTIYF. The CDR3, as DNA: TGTGCCTGGAGGCAGGGTAACTCTGGAAACACCATATATTTT.

The chain is built from TRBV7-3 and TRBJ2-3; D is tentatively TRBD1 or TRBD2 (6 bases each). The CDR3 is 16 residues long. In germline, CDR1 is SGHTA, CDR2 FQGTGA. Trimming pared 5 bases from V and 2 bases from J, leaving 17 bases between. CDR3 loop: CASSQGSRGLTDTQYF. The CDR3 DNA follows: TGTGCCAGCAGCCAAGGGAGCCGGGGGCTCACAGATACGCAGTATTTT.

The gene calls are TRBV11-2 and TRBJ1-2; the D is unclear. Germline-derived CDR1 and CDR2 are SGHAT and FQNNGV. With 3 bases removed from V and 7 bases from J, the gap between germline ends came to 9 bases. The CDR3 has 12 residues. For the CDR3, the DNA is TGTGCCAGCAGCTTCGAGGGTTCTGGCTACACCTTC. The encoded protein is CASSFEGSGYTF.

The chain is built from TRBV6-5 and TRBJ1-6; 7 nucleotides agree with TRBD1. The germline V gene has CDR1 MNHEY and CDR2 SVGAGI. With 7 bases clipped from V and 5 bases from J, the junction kept 5 bases outside the gene matches. This CDR3 comprises 14 residues. The CDR3 nucleotides are TGTGCCAGCAAACGACAGGGTAATAATTCACCCCTCCACTTT. Residues: CASKRQGNNSPLHF.

The V gene is TRBV5-1, the J gene TRBJ2-5; D not certain. From germline, CDR1 is SGHRS and CDR2 YFSETQ. Trimming removed 0 bases from V and 1 base from J, with 10 bases in between. The CDR3 has 15 residues. In DNA, the CDR3 is TGCGCCAGCAGCTTGGGGTACGGAGTCCAAGAGACCCAGTACTTC. This gives the protein CASSLGYGVQETQYF.

The chain carries TRBV4-1 and TRBJ2-5, with D unclear. V lost 8 bases to trimming and J lost 3 bases, with 19 bases between them. Looked up from germline, CDR1 is MGHRA and CDR2 is YSYEKL. The CDR3 length is 15 residues. This CDR3 is CASRDQILGKETQYF. CDR3 nucleotides: TGCGCCAGCCGTGACCAAATCCTTGGTAAAGAGACCCAGTACTTC.

The rearrangement joins TRBV5-1 to TRBJ1-6; 8 nucleotides line up with TRBD1. The CDR3 consists of 15 residues. CDR1 is SGHRS, CDR2 YFSETQ, per germline. With V trimmed by 1 base and J by 7 bases, 4 bases remained unmatched. The DNA for the CDR3 is TGCGCCAGCAGCTTGACAGGGGGGATAAATTCACCCCTCCACTTT. This gives the protein CASSLTGGINSPLHF.

This chain links TRBV15 with TRBJ1-2; D is perhaps TRBD1 (6 bases). Trimming stripped 0 bases from V and 2 bases from J, with 13 bases between. CDR1 LNHNV and CDR2 YYDKDF come from the germline V gene (reference sequence). The CDR3 length is 16 residues. CDR3 sequence: CATSRDPWGANYGYTF. CDR3 nucleotide sequence: TGTGCCACCAGCAGAGATCCGTGGGGGGCCAACTATGGCTACACCTTC.

This clone has more than one count but fewer than ten. DNA of the CDR3: TGTGCCAGCTCACGAACGACAGGGATCAGTGAGCAGTTCTTC. Protein: CASSRTTGISEQFF. The chain combines TRBV18 with TRBJ2-1, with 7 nucleotides matching TRBD1. The CDR3 covers 14 residues. Trimming at V came to 4 bases and at J to 9 bases, leaving 9 bases not matched to a gene. In germline, CDR1 is KGHSH, CDR2 LQKENI.

This clone was found once. The chain uses TRBV4-1 and TRBJ1-2, with no clear D. The CDR3 contains 16 residues. Between the trimmed V and J ends, which lost 0 bases and 2 bases, there was a span of 13 bases. Germline V CDR1 and CDR2: MGHRA, YSYEKL. The CDR3 nucleotides read TGCGCCAGCAGCCAAGATAGTGGACCACGCAACTATGGCTACACCTTC. Encoded protein: CASSQDSGPRNYGYTF.

The gene calls are TRBV11-2 and TRBJ1-1; D unresolved. Per germline, CDR1 SGHAT and CDR2 FQNNGV. The CDR3 covers 15 residues. The V gene lost 5 bases and the J gene lost 0 bases, with 13 bases spanning the gap. The chain's CDR3 is CASSLQQIMNTEAFF. CDR3 sequence (DNA): TGTGCCAGCAGCCTACAACAGATAATGAACACTGAAGCTTTCTTT.

This chain joins TRBV5-1 and TRBJ1-1, with D possibly TRBD1 on 5 matching bases. V lost 4 bases to trimming and J lost 1 base, with 17 bases between them. CDR1 and CDR2 (germline): SGHRS, YFSETQ. This CDR3 has 16 residues. Here the CDR3 DNA reads TGCGCCAGCAGCCCATCAGATGACAGACCGAACACTGAAGCTTTCTTT. As protein: CASSPSDDRPNTEAFF.

The CDR3 loop reads CASSLDFEAFF. CDR3 bases: TGTGCCAGCAGCCTAGACTTCGAAGCTTTCTTT. The genes are TRBV6-6 and TRBJ1-1; unclear D gene. The V gene lost 6 bases and the J gene lost 8 bases, with 10 bases spanning the gap. This CDR3 is built from 11 residues. Germline values: CDR1 MNHNY, CDR2 SVGAGI (reference sequence).